This T cell receptor (beta chain) was captured by sequencing in a study of cytotoxic CD8 clonotypes in ibrutinib-treated CLL (dated by TCRdb to 2020 to 2022). Regarding the study in general: In this cohort, 15 patients were treatment-naive and roughly ten were relapsed/refractory, while 17 to 18 had unmutated IGHV. Responses were partial in 24 patients and complete in 2; after median 68 months follow-up, around 14 stayed in remission and roughly twelve progressed. Samples at response were collected after a median of roughly 13 months of treatment, with a range of 6 to 36 months. Samples averaged 255,043 productive templates and approximately 100,000 productive rearrangements. Of the 85 to 95 participants in the trial, about 25 had longitudinal samples available. Cryopreserved peripheral blood mononuclear cells were obtained before treatment, at response, and at either sustained remission or disease progression. All remission and progressive disease samples were collected while patients were still receiving ibrutinib. The investigation overall reported the following: Public clonotypes were rare and either shrank or stayed stable during treatment, and the rise in clonality at ibrutinib response reflected expansion of private clonotypes. Sustained-remission and progressing patients did not have matched sampling times, and lymph node repertoires were not examined. Baseline clonality was found to be higher than that of age-matched healthy donors and was strongly correlated with circulating CD8+ T-cell counts. Clonality rose at ibrutinib response, remained stable during sustained remission, and dropped back toward baseline at progression.

Each clonotype received, on average, about 9.7x coverage in deep resolution sequencing performed on a MiSeq, where the target depth lay between 1 in 1 million and 1 in 200,000 T cells. The immunoSEQ hsTCRB Kit was used to generate TCR beta libraries. On the study's bioinformatics: Data were analyzed with ImmunoSEQ Data Assistant and ImmunoSEQ Analyzer, with V, D and J genes assigned per IMGT definitions. Clonality, with values ranging from 0 to 1, was calculated as one minus the normalized Shannon entropy of productive rearrangement frequencies. Only overrepresented clonotypes making up at least 0.05% of the repertoire of each patient were included in the public clonotype analysis. Roughly 13 repertoires from age-matched healthy donors, obtained from immuneACCESS, served as clonality controls. TCRdb holds this immuneACCESS table with in-frame rearrangements only. Some clones are missing; in checked studies, unresolved V genes explain under half, and the rest has no known cause. V, J and clone size are taken as reported in that table, and D and trimming were inferred from the DNA itself. Present in this sample are about 130,000 clones, less than 90% of which were seen just once. The top ten clones comprise 3% to 4% of the sample.

Taken from the germline V gene (reference sequence), the CDR1 and CDR2 loops are SGHNT and YYREEE. Spanning cysteine to phenylalanine, the CDR3 consists of 16 amino acids. Only CDR3 DNA remains: 48 bases, in frame from the first base. The junction carries 15 bases between V and J, which are trimmed by 4 bases and 2 bases respectively. With regard to this clone: What antigen it recognizes has not been identified. Base qualities are missing; no much larger clone stands one base away.

The time point tag for this specimen amounts to: around 25 months on ibrutinib. For TCR beta library preparation, 1.5 to 2.5 micrograms of genomic DNA were extracted from the cryopreserved PBMCs. Longitudinal blood samples from CLL patients on ibrutinib monotherapy underwent high-throughput TCR beta sequencing. Patients were enrolled in a phase 2 open-label single-center ibrutinib monotherapy trial. The input for sequencing was PBMCs, taken after 24 months of ibrutinib treatment. The rearranged segments are TRBV5-4 and TRBJ2-2; the D gene assignment is ambiguous. This clonotype was sampled from a human donor with chronic lymphocytic leukemia. The CDR3 region has the sequence CASSPRSGGNTGELFF. At the DNA level, the sequence is TGTGCCAGCAGCCCACGTTCCGGCGGTAACACCGGGGAGCTGTTTTTT.